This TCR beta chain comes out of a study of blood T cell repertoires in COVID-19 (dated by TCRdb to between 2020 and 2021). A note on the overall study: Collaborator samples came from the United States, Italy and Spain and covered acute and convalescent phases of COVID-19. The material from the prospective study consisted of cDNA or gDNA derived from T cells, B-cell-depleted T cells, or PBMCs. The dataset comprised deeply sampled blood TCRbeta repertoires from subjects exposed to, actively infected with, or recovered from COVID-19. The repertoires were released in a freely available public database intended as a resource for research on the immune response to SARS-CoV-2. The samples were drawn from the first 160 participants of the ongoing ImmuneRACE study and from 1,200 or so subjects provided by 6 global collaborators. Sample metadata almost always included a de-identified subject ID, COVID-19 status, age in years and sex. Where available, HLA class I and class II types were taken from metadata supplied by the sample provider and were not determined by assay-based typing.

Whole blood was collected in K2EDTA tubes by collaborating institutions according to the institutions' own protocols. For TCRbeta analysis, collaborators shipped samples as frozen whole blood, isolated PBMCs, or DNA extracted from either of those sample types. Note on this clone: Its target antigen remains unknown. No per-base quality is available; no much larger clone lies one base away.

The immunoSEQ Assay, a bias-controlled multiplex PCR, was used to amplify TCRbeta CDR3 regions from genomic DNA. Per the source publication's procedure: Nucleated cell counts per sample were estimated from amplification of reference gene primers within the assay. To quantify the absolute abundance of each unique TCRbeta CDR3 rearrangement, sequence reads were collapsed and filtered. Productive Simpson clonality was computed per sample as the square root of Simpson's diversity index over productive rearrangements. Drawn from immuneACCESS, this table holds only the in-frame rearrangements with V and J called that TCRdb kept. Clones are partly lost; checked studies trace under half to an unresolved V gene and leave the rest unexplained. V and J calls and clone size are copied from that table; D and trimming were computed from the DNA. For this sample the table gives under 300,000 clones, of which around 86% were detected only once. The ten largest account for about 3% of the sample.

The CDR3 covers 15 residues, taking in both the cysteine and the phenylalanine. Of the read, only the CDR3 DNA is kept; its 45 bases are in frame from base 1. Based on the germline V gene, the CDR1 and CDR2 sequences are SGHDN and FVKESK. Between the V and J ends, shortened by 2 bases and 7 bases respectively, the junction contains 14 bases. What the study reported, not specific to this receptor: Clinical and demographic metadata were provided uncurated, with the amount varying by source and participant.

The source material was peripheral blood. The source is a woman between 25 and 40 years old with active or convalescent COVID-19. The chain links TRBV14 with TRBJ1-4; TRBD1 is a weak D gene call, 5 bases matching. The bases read TGTGCCAGCAGCCAAAGACAAGGGGTCGGTGAAAAACTGTTTTTT. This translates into CASSQRQGVGEKLFF.